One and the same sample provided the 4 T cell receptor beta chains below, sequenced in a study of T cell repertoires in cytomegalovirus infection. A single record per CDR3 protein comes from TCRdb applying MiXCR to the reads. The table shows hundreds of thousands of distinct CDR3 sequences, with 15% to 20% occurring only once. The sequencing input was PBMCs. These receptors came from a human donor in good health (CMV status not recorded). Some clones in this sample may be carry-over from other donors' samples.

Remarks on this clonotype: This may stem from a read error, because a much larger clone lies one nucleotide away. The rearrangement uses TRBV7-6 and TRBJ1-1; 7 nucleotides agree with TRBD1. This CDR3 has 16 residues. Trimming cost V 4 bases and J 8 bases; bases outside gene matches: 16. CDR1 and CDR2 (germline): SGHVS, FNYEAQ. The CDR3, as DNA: TGTGCCAGCAGCTCCCGACAGGGTGAAGGGAACATCGAAGCTTTCTTT. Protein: CASSSRQGEGNIEAFF.

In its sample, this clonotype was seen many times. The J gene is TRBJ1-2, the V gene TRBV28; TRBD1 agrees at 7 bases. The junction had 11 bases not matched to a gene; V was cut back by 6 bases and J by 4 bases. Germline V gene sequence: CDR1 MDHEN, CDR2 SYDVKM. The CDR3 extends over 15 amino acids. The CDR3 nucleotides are TGTGCCAGCAGGGTCCTAAGACAGGGATCCTATGGCTACACCTTC. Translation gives CASRVLRQGSYGYTF.

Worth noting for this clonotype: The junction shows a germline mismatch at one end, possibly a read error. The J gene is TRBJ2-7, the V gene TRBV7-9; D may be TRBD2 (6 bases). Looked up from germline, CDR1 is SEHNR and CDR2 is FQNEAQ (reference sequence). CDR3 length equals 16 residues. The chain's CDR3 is CASSLYRTRGEYEEYF. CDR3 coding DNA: TGTGCCAGCAGCTTATATCGGACTCGCGGGGAGTACGAGGAGTACTTC.

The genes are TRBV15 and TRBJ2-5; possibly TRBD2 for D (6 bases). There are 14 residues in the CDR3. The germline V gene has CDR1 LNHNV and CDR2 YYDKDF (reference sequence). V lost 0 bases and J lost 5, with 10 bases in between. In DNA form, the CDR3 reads TGTGCCACCAGCAGAGATCGGGCGGGGGAGACCCAGTACTTC. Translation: CATSRDRAGETQYF.